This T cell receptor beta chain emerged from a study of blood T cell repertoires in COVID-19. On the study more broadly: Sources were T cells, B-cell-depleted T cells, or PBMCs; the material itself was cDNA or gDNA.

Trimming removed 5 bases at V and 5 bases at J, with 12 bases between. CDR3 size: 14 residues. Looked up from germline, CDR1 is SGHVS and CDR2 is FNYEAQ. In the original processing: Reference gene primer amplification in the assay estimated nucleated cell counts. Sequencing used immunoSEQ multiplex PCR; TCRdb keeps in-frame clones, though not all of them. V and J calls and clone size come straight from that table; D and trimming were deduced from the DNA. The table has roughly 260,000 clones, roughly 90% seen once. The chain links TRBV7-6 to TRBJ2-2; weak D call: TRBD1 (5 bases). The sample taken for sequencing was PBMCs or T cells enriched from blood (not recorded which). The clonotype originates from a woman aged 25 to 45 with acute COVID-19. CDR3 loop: CASSPLGPTGELFF. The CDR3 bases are TGTGCCAGCAGCCCCCTGGGGCCGACCGGGGAGCTGTTTTTT.